The TCR beta chain under discussion was sequenced for a study of sequential checkpoint blockade in melanoma. Treatment given: randomized to nivolumab then ipilimumab (arm A) or the reverse (arm B). Sorted cells were live CD3+CD8+, lacking CD19 and CD56, from PBMCs. Sequenced by immunoSEQ multiplex PCR; TCRdb stores in-frame clones only, minus some. The repertoire holds some 20,000 clones, with 83% as singletons. The CDR3 runs to 19 residues. Trimming pared 0 bases from V and 0 bases from J, leaving 20 bases between. Germline V gene data show CDR1 as SGHRS and CDR2 as YFSETQ. The source was CD8+ T cells sorted from blood (inferred from file names), collected from a patient given nivolumab and ipilimumab in sequence. The chain employs TRBV5-1 and TRBJ2-3, with D hard to call. This TCR was recovered from a human donor with melanoma. In DNA, the CDR3 is TGCGCCAGCAGCTTGGATGCAAGGAGCATTGTGGAGAGCACAGATACGCAGTATTTT. Its translation: CASSLDARSIVESTDTQYF.